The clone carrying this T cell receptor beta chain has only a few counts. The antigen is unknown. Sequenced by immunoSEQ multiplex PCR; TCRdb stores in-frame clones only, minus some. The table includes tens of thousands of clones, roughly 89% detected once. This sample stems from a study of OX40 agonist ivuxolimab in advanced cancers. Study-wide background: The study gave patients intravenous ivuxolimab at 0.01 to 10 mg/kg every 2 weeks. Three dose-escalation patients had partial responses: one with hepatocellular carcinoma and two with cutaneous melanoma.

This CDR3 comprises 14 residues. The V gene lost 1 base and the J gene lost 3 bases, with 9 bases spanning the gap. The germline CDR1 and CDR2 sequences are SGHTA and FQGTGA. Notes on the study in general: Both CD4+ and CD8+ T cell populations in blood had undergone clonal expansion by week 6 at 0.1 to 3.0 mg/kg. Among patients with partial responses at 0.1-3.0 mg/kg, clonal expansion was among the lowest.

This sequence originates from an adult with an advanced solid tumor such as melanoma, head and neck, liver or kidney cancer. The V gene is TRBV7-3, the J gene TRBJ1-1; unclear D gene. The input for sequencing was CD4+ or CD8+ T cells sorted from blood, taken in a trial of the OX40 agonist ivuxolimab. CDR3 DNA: TGTGCCAGCAGCTTAAGGCCGGCCGACACTGAAGCTTTCTTT. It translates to CASSLRPADTEAFF.